A single sample gave rise to the 4 T cell receptor beta chains below, sequenced in a study of T cells in Graves' hyperthyroidism and ophthalmopathy. Regions amplified from RNA transcripts were the TCR beta CDR3 regions. The study used the HTBI primer set for a first-round RT-PCR of the TCR CDR3. TCRdb redid the calling of the multiplex PCR reads with MiXCR, one entry per CDR3 protein. This table has 300,000 to 400,000 distinct CDR3 sequences, roughly a fifth appearing once. Material: blood. The receptor set was obtained from a woman aged 45-60 years with Graves' hyperthyroidism.

This clonotype was counted ten times or more. This chain uses TRBV28 with TRBJ1-1, with 9 bases aligning to TRBD1. Looked up from germline, CDR1 is MDHEN and CDR2 is SYDVKM. V was pared by 4 bases and J by 0 bases, with 3 bases of the junction left unmatched. CDR3 length: 15 amino acids. The CDR3 DNA reads TGTGCCAGCAGTTCGGGACAGGGTATGAACACTGAAGCTTTCTTT. Translated: CASSSGQGMNTEAFF.

The J gene is TRBJ1-6, the V gene TRBV12-3 or TRBV12-4; no clear D. This CDR3 is built from 14 residues. V lost 5 bases to trimming and J lost 13 bases, with 18 bases between them. The CDR3 reads CASSEGIGLPPLHF. CDR3 nucleotide sequence: TGTGCCAGCAGTGAAGGGATAGGCCTACCGCCCCTCCACTTT.

This clonotype was seen repeatedly, ten times or more. Here the CDR3 DNA reads TGTGCCAGCAGTCTAAACAGGGGAGGGCTAAATTACAATGAGCAGTTCTTC. Translated: CASSLNRGGLNYNEQFF. The chain carries TRBV6-1 and TRBJ2-1; possibly TRBD1 or TRBD2 for D (7 bases each). V was trimmed by 5 bases and J by 4 bases, leaving 21 bases between them. Germline loops: CDR1 MNHNS, CDR2 SASEGT. The CDR3 contains 17 residues.

At least ten counts were recorded for this clonotype. The chain's CDR3 is CSASDPGGRAANTGELFF. The CDR3 nucleotides read TGCAGTGCTAGCGACCCTGGCGGGAGGGCCGCGAACACCGGGGAGCTGTTTTTT. The chain is built from TRBV20-1 and TRBJ2-2; 9 nucleotides agree with TRBD2. The V segment lost 3 bases and the J segment 0 bases; nucleotides outside the gene matches: 11. Looked up from germline, CDR1 is DFQATT and CDR2 is SNEGSKA (reference sequence). The CDR3 totals 18 residues.